This note documents a single T cell receptor beta chain sequence. This entry comes from a study of blood T cell repertoires in COVID-19. The wider study: COVID-19 samples, acute and convalescent, were from the United States, Italy and Spain. PBMCs, B-cell-depleted T cells, or T cells were the source of the cDNA or gDNA that made up the material.

Germline CDR1 is LGHDT and CDR2 is YNNKEL (reference sequence). Trimming took 4 bases from V and 1 from J, leaving 11 bases between them. There are 14 residues in the CDR3. Source study methods: It was from reference gene primer amplification that nucleated cell counts were estimated. Some clones are missing from TCRdb's copy, which holds only in-frame ones; the method was immunoSEQ multiplex PCR. The V and J calls and clone size come from that table; D and trimming were worked out from the DNA. This table holds roughly 150,000 clones, 82% found once. The sequencing input was peripheral blood. The rearrangement joins TRBV3-1 (or the pseudogene TRBV3-2) to TRBJ2-7; a weak D match, TRBD1 (5 bases). This receptor was identified in a human donor with acute or convalescent COVID-19. The donor label of this sample is uncertain. CDR3 nucleotides: TGTGCCAGCAGCCCTTACAGGCTATCCTACGAGCAGTACTTC. It codes for CASSPYRLSYEQYF.